This record covers a single T cell receptor (beta chain). The data are from a study of blood T cell repertoires in COVID-19. Study background: The cDNA or gDNA used as material had been derived from T cells, B-cell-depleted T cells, or PBMCs.

The data were produced by immunoSEQ multiplex PCR, yet TCRdb's version contains in-frame clones alone and is incomplete. Among 150,000 to 200,000 clones listed, about 80% were seen once. In terms of age and location, participants ranged from roughly 18 to 90 years and lived in about two dozen US areas. Cohorts were determined from participant-reported clinical history. Recovered status in Cohort 3 required two negative PCRs, clearance, or symptom resolution. The CDR3 runs to 12 residues. V was clipped by 5 bases and J by 8 bases, with 7 bases between them. The receptor was derived from a man in his fifties or sixties who had recovered from COVID-19. The J gene is TRBJ1-6, the V gene TRBV12-3 or TRBV12-4; perhaps TRBD1 as D (6 bases). Sequences were obtained from PBMCs or T cells enriched from blood (not recorded which). CDR3 protein: CASSHRDSPLHF. The CDR3 nucleotides read TGTGCCAGCAGTCACAGGGATTCACCCCTCCACTTT.